The T cell receptor beta chain described here comes from a study of response to subunit inactivated influenza vaccine. TCRdb analysed the RT-PCR reads with MiXCR anew, one entry per CDR3 protein. The sample has more than 700,000 distinct CDR3 sequences, around 20% seen once. This clonotype showed up many times. Its antigen remains unknown. The length of the CDR3 is 14 residues. With 1 base removed from V and 6 bases from J, the gap between germline ends came to 13 bases. Germline V CDR1 and CDR2: SGHRS, YFSETQ. Points from the study as a whole: The study's authors posited that every seasonal influenza vaccination enlists few new T cells.

The specimen was PBMCs from blood, collected about 5 days after vaccination. This chain uses TRBV5-1 with TRBJ1-2; a possible D gene is TRBD1 (5 bases). The sequence was collected from a man aged 45 to 65 who received an inactivated influenza vaccine. Here the CDR3 reads CASSLYRGGDGYTF. In DNA form, the CDR3 reads TGCGCCAGCAGCTTGTATCGCGGAGGGGATGGCTACACCTTC.